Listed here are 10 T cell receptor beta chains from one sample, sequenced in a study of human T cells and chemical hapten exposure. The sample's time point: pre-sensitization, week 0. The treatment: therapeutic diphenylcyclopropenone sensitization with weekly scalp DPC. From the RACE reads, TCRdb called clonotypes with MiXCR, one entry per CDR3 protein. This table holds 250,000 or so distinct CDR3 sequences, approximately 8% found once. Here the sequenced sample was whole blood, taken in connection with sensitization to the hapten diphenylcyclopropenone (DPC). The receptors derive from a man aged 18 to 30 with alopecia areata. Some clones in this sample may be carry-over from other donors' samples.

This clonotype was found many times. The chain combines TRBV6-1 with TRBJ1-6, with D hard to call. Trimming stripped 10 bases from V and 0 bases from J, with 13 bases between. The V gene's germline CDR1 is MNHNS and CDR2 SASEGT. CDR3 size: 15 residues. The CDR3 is CANTMLSSYNSPLHF. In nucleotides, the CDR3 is TGTGCCAACACCATGCTGAGCTCCTATAATTCACCCCTCCACTTT.

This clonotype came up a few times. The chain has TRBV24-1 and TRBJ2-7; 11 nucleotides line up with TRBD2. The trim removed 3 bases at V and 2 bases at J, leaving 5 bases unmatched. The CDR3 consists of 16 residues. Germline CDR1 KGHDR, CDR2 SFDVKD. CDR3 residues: CATSDGPTSGAYEQYF. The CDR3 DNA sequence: TGTGCCACCAGTGATGGGCCGACTAGCGGGGCCTACGAGCAGTACTTC.

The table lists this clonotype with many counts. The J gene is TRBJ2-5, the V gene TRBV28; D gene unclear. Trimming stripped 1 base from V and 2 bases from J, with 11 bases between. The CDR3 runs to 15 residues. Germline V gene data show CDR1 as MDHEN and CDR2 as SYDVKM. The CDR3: CASSLFGSTQETQYF. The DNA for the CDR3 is TGTGCCAGCAGTTTATTCGGGTCTACTCAAGAGACCCAGTACTTC.

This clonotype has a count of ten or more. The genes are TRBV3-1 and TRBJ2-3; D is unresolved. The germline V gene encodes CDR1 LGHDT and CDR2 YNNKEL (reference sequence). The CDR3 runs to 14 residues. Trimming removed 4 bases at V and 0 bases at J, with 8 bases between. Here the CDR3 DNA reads TGTGCCAGCAGCCGGCAAGAAAGCACAGATACGCAGTATTTT. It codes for CASSRQESTDTQYF.

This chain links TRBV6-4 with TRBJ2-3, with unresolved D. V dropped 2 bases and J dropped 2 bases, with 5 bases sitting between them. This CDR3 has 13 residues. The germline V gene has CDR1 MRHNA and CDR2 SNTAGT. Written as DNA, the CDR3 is TGTGCCAGCAGTGACCGGACCACAGATACGCAGTATTTT. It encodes CASSDRTTDTQYF.

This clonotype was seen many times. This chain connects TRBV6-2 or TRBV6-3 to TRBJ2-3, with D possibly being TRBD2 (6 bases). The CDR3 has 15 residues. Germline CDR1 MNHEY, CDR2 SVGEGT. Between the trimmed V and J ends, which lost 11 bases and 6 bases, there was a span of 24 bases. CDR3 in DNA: TGTGCCGGAGCATCGCGGGGCGACGTTTCGGATACGCAGTATTTT. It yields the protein CAGASRGDVSDTQYF.

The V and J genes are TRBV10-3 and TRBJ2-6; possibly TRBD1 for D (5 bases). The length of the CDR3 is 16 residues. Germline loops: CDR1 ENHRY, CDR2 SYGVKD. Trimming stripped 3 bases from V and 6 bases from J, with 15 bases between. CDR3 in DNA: TGTGCCATCAGTGACCCAGGGTGGCGCCCGGCCAACGTCCTGACTTTC. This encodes CAISDPGWRPANVLTF.

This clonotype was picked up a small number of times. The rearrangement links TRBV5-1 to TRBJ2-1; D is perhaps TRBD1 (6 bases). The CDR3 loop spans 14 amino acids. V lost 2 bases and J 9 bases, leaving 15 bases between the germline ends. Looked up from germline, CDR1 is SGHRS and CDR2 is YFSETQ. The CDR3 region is CASSFPTTGTEQFF. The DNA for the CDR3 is TGCGCCAGCAGCTTCCCCACAACAGGGACTGAGCAGTTCTTC.

CDR3 nucleotide sequence: TGCAGCGTTGAGTGGTGGTTCAGGAACTATGGCTACACCTTC. It codes for CSVEWWFRNYGYTF. The chain joins TRBV29-1 to TRBJ1-2; D unclear. The germline V gene encodes CDR1 SQVTM and CDR2 ANQGSEA. V was trimmed by 3 bases and J by 2 bases, leaving 13 bases between them. This CDR3 is 14 amino acids long.

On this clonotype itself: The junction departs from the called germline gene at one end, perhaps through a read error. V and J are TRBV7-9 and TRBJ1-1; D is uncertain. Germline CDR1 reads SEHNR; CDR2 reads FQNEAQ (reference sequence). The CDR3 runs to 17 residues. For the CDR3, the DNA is TGTGTCAGCAGCCCACATCCCAGCAGCCGGAAGAACACTGAAGCTTTCTTT. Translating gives CVSSPHPSSRKNTEAFF.